This is a list of T cell receptor beta chains from one sample in a study of beta chain features in type 1 diabetes. The method was immunoSEQ multiplex PCR; TCRdb's version includes in-frame clones alone and lacks a portion of them. This sample has approximately 130,000 clones, with roughly 17% found just once. The sequenced sample consisted of central memory CD4+ T cells from blood. The receptors were gathered from a man younger than 35 with type 1 diabetes. CDR3s include the opening cysteine and the closing phenylalanine or tryptophan. The D gene is left open where the match is weak. A clone size is listed for some rows: how often the clone was seen (once, few, many), or a class if it is expanded.

j_call v_call clone_size d_call cdr3_aa cdr3_nt
TRBJ2-3 TRBV15 few . CATSRDLRGRVPDTQYF TGTGCCACCAGCAGAGATCTACGAGGAAGGGTCCCAGATACGCAGTATTTT
TRBJ1-2 TRBV7-9 few . CASSLEGGNYGYTF TGTGCCAGCAGCTTAGAGGGGGGCAACTATGGCTACACCTTC
TRBJ1-1 TRBV15 . . CATSREVPGEGTEAFF TGTGCCACCAGCAGAGAAGTCCCTGGGGAAGGGACTGAAGCTTTCTTT
TRBJ1-5 TRBV4-3 few . CASSQDRANQPQHF TGCGCCAGCAGCCAAGATCGAGCGAATCAGCCCCAGCATTTT
TRBJ2-1 TRBV7-6 . . CASSLDYEQFF TGTGCCAGCAGCTTAGATTACGAGCAGTTCTTC
TRBJ1-3 TRBV30 . . CAWSRRSGNTIYF TGTGCCTGGAGTCGGAGGTCTGGAAACACCATATATTTT
TRBJ2-3 TRBV7-9 . . CASSRVSSSTDTQYF TGTGCCAGCAGCCGCGTATCCTCGAGCACAGATACGCAGTATTTT
TRBJ1-1 TRBV9 few TRBD1 CASSVDGTGDTEAFF TGTGCCAGCAGCGTAGATGGGACAGGGGACACTGAAGCTTTCTTT
TRBJ2-7 TRBV6-5 few TRBD1 CASRETGRAYEQYF TGTGCCAGCAGGGAGACAGGGCGAGCCTACGAGCAGTACTTC
TRBJ2-1 TRBV19 few . CASSSAGGNEQFF TGTGCCAGTAGTAGTGCAGGGGGGAATGAGCAGTTCTTC
TRBJ2-3 TRBV7-2 . TRBD2 CASSFRGTSGRAGTDTQYF TGTGCCAGCAGCTTTCGGGGGACTAGCGGGAGGGCTGGCACAGATACGCAGTATTTT
TRBJ1-2 TRBV29-1 . . CSVNRDGANYGYTF TGCAGCGTCAACCGGGACGGAGCTAACTATGGCTACACCTTC
TRBJ2-7 TRBV5-1 few . CASSRRPSSYEQYF TGCGCCAGCAGCCGCCGGCCCAGCTCCTACGAGCAGTACTTC
TRBJ2-1 TRBV5-6 few TRBD2 CASSLERGRVYNEQFF TGTGCCAGCAGCTTGGAACGCGGGAGGGTCTACAATGAGCAGTTCTTC
TRBJ1-5 TRBV28 . . CASQTGTLSNQPQHF TGTGCCAGCCAGACCGGGACACTATCTAATCAGCCCCAGCATTTT
TRBJ2-3 TRBV7-2 many . CASSFNGGGTDTQYF TGTGCCAGCAGCTTCAATGGCGGGGGCACAGATACGCAGTATTTT
TRBJ1-2 TRBV30 few . CAWTADYGYTF TGTGCCTGGACCGCTGACTATGGCTACACCTTC
TRBJ2-7 TRBV7-2 few . CASSRDKNYEQYF TGTGCCAGCAGCCGGGACAAGAACTACGAGCAGTACTTC
TRBJ2-4 TRBV2 few TRBD2 CASFGTSGKIAKNIQYF TGTGCCAGTTTCGGGACTAGCGGAAAGATAGCCAAAAACATTCAGTACTTC
TRBJ2-1 TRBV21-1 . . CASSKGLAGDGSYNEQFF TGTGCCAGCAGCAAGGGACTAGCGGGAGATGGGTCCTACAATGAGCAGTTCTTC
TRBJ2-5 TRBV7-2 few . CASSGWRQETQYF TGTGCCAGCAGCGGTTGGCGACAAGAGACCCAGTACTTC
TRBJ1-5 TRBV5-6 . . CASSLWVGLDQPQHF TGTGCCAGCAGCTTGTGGGTTGGACTAGATCAGCCCCAGCATTTT
TRBJ2-3 TRBV5-5 many . CASSPGTRGDTQYF TGTGCCAGCAGCCCCGGGACAAGGGGAGATACGCAGTATTTT
TRBJ2-5 TRBV27 . TRBD1 CASSLFGQGGETQYF TGTGCCAGCAGTTTATTCGGACAGGGGGGGGAGACCCAGTACTTC
TRBJ1-2 TRBV30 few TRBD1 CAWNRDSQFYGYTF TGTGCCTGGAACCGGGACAGCCAATTCTATGGCTACACCTTC
TRBJ1-1 TRBV7-9 few . CASSLVGFEAFF TGTGCCAGCAGCTTAGTGGGGTTTGAAGCTTTCTTT
TRBJ2-2 TRBV18 many . CASSPQGDTGELFF TGTGCCAGCTCACCACAGGGGGACACCGGGGAGCTGTTTTTT
TRBJ2-7 TRBV5-1 many TRBD1 CASRPGTGPYEQYF TGCGCCAGCAGACCCGGGACAGGGCCCTACGAGCAGTACTTC
TRBJ2-5 TRBV29-1 . TRBD2 CSVEKWASGVQETQYF TGCAGCGTTGAAAAGTGGGCTAGCGGGGTCCAAGAGACCCAGTACTTC
TRBJ1-2 TRBV7-2 few . CASRSSGSNYGYTF TGTGCCAGCAGGTCATCGGGCTCTAACTATGGCTACACCTTC
TRBJ2-7 TRBV14 . . CASSLGTEQYF TGTGCCAGCAGCCTTGGGACAGAGCAGTACTTC
TRBJ1-2 TRBV2 . . CASTREVGPIKLYGYTF TGTGCCAGCACTAGAGAGGTTGGCCCTATCAAACTCTATGGCTACACCTTC
TRBJ2-7 TRBV4-3 . TRBD1 CASSRETGAYEQYF TGCGCCAGCAGCCGGGAGACAGGGGCCTACGAGCAGTACTTC
TRBJ2-7 TRBV11-2 few TRBD2 CASSPIAREGRYEQYF TGTGCCAGCAGCCCGATCGCCAGGGAGGGACGCTACGAGCAGTACTTC
TRBJ2-3 TRBV29-1 many . CSVEGENTDTQYF TGCAGCGTTGAGGGAGAAAACACAGATACGCAGTATTTT
TRBJ2-3 TRBV30 few . CAWSYVTDTQYF TGTGCCTGGAGCTATGTCACAGATACGCAGTATTTT
TRBJ2-7 TRBV5-1 . . CASRRAEAYEQYF TGCGCCAGCAGAAGGGCGGAGGCCTACGAGCAGTACTTC